The 11 T cell receptor beta chains reported below all come from one sample, sequenced in a study of cytomegalovirus exposure and HLA in healthy donors. PCR amplification relied on 60 Vbeta primers (plus 13 Jbeta primers). The repertoire was sequenced with immunoSEQ multiplex PCR; TCRdb's copy has only in-frame clones and lacks some. The sample has about 130,000 clones, roughly four fifths seen once; the top ten hold over 1.5%. Source material: PBMCs. These receptors all stem from a woman aged 50 to 60 in good health and CMV-seronegative.

The rearrangement joins TRBV12-5 to TRBJ1-5; the D gene is possibly TRBD1 (5 bases). V was clipped by 7 bases and J by 1 base, with 14 bases between them. This CDR3 comprises 15 residues. The V gene's germline CDR1 is LGHNT and CDR2 FRNRAP. CDR3 region: CASAPSGGSNQPQHF. The CDR3 DNA reads TGTGCTAGTGCCCCAAGCGGGGGAAGCAATCAGCCCCAGCATTTT.

The chain couples TRBV9 to TRBJ1-3; unclear D gene. Germline loops: CDR1 SGDLS, CDR2 YYNGEE. With 2 bases removed from V and 4 bases from J, the gap between germline ends came to 10 bases. This CDR3 has 14 residues. The CDR3 here is CASSVSEEGNTIYF. CDR3 DNA sequence: TGTGCCAGCAGCGTGAGCGAGGAGGGAAACACCATATATTTT.

The chain has TRBV7-2 and TRBJ2-7; 7 bases are shared with TRBD1. This CDR3 comprises 13 residues. The junction had 9 bases not matched to a gene; V was cut back by 11 bases and J by 2 bases. CDR1 is SGHTA and CDR2 is FQGNSA in the germline V gene. The CDR3 DNA sequence: TGTGCCTCAAGAGGGACAGCGACCTACGAGCAGTACTTC. This sequence encodes CASRGTATYEQYF.

The V call is TRBV18, the J call TRBJ2-7; TRBD2 is a possible D gene (5 bases). The CDR3 runs 14 residues. With 3 bases removed from V and 0 bases from J, the gap between germline ends came to 9 bases. Germline assignment: CDR1 KGHSH and CDR2 LQKENI. CDR3 nucleotide sequence: TGTGCCAGCTCACCGAGGGCGGCCTCCTACGAGCAGTACTTC. Translation: CASSPRAASYEQYF.

The chain couples TRBV5-6 to TRBJ1-2; D is unclear. The CDR3 extends over 13 amino acids. Trimming took off 2 bases at V and 6 bases at J, with 11 bases between the two ends. Germline V gives CDR1 SGHDT, CDR2 YYEEEE. The CDR3: CASSLGRIHGYTF. As DNA, the CDR3 is TGTGCCAGCAGCTTAGGCAGGATCCATGGCTACACCTTC.

To note about this clone: The junction departs from the called germline gene at one end, perhaps through a read error. This sample also contains other DNA sequences that code for the same CDR3. The CDR3 DNA sequence: TGCGCCAGCAGTGCTACTTTTCAGGGAGGAAGAAACACTGAAGCTTTCTTT. It specifies CASSATFQGGRNTEAFF. J is TRBJ1-1 and V is TRBV6-1; the D gene is possibly TRBD1 (5 bases). Looked up from germline, CDR1 is MNHNS and CDR2 is SASEGT. The CDR3 totals 17 residues.

The gene calls are TRBV9 and TRBJ2-2, with D unclear. Germline V gives CDR1 SGDLS, CDR2 YYNGEE. The CDR3 has 14 residues. Trimming removed 3 bases from V and 3 bases from J, with 9 bases in between. In DNA form, the CDR3 reads TGTGCCAGCAGCGCCCCGTCGTACACCGGGGAGCTGTTTTTT. It yields the protein CASSAPSYTGELFF.

This clone was seen a few times. The chain carries TRBV12-5 and TRBJ2-1; 10 bases are a match to TRBD2. CDR1 is LGHNT, CDR2 FRNRAP, per germline. V lost 1 base and J lost 9; bases outside the gene matches: 6. The length of the CDR3 is 15 residues. This chain's CDR3 is CASGLASGRAGEQFF. Written as DNA, the CDR3 is TGTGCTAGTGGTTTGGCAAGCGGGAGGGCTGGTGAGCAGTTCTTC.

The rearrangement joins TRBV21-1 to TRBJ1-1; the table's TRBD1 call for D was not verified on the DNA. TRBV21-1 is recorded as a pseudogene. The CDR3 totals 16 residues. As DNA, the CDR3 is TGTGCCAGCAGCAAAGACCCCAGGGGCTTTAACACTGAAGCTTTCTTT. Translated: CASSKDPRGFNTEAFF.

This clone was seen a few times. The chain uses TRBV19 and TRBJ1-2; 11 bases are a match to TRBD1. Germline V gene lookup returns CDR1 LNHDA and CDR2 SQIVND (reference sequence). The ends lost 10 bases at V and 8 bases at J; junction bases unmatched: 12. This CDR3 spans 14 amino acids. The CDR3 DNA follows: TGTGCCACCCGACCTGGGGACAGGGGGTACGGCTACACCTTC. Its protein product is CATRPGDRGYGYTF.

This chain's CDR3 is CASSIAGSGNSYNEQFF. The CDR3 nucleotides are TGTGCCAGTAGTATAGCGGGTAGCGGGAACTCCTACAATGAGCAGTTCTTC. The rearrangement links TRBV19 to TRBJ2-1; 8 bases are shared with TRBD2. V was pared by 1 base and J by 0 bases, with 5 bases of the junction left unmatched. The CDR3 extends over 17 amino acids. Germline V gene data show CDR1 as LNHDA and CDR2 as SQIVND (reference sequence).